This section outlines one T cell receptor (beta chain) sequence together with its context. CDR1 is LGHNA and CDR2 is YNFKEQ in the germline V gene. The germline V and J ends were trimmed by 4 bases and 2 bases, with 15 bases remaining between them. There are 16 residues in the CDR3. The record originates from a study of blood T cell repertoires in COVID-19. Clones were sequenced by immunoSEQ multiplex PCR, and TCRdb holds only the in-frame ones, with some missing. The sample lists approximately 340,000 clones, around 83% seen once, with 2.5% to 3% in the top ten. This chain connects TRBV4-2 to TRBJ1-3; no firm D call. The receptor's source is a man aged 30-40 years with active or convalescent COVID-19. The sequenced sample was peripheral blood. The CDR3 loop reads CASSPRVLEPGNTIYF. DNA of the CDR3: TGTGCCAGCAGCCCGAGGGTCCTCGAGCCTGGAAACACCATATATTTT.